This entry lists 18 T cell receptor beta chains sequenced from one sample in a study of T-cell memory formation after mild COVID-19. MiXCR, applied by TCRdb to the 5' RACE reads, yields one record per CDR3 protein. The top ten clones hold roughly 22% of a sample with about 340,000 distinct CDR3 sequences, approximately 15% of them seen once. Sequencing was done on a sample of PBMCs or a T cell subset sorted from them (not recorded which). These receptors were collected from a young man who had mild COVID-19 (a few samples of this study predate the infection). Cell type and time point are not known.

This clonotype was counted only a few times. The CDR3 DNA reads as TGTGCCAGCAGTCGGGACAGGGCTCGGGCGGAGACCCAGTACTTC. Protein product: CASSRDRARAETQYF. The rearrangement uses TRBV3-1 and TRBJ2-5; TRBD1 aligns across 9 bases. Per germline, CDR1 LGHDT and CDR2 YNNKEL (reference sequence). Unmatched junction bases numbered 10, after V lost 6 bases and J lost 5 bases. The CDR3 sequence is 15 residues long.

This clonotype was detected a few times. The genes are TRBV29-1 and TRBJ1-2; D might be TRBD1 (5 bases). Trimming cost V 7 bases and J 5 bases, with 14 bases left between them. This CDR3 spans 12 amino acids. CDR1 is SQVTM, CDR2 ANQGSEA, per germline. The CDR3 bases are TGCAGCGGTCGCCTGGAGGGGTATGGCTACACCTTC. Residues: CSGRLEGYGYTF.

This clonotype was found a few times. The CDR3 nucleotides are TGTGCCAGCAGCCAAGAGGGACAGGGAAACACCGGGGAGCTGTTTTTT. Its protein product is CASSQEGQGNTGELFF. The chain recombines TRBV14 with TRBJ2-2; 9 bases match TRBD1. Trimming removed 0 bases from V and 2 bases from J; junction bases left unmatched: 1. Germline V lookup: CDR1 SGHDN, CDR2 FVKESK. The CDR3 is 16 residues long. Drawing the rest from reference TRBV14 and TRBJ2-2, the complete variable domain is EAGVTQFPSHSVIEKGQTVTLRCDPISGHDNLYWYRRVMGKEIKFLLHFVKESKQDESGMPNNRFLAERTGGTYSTLKVQPAELEDSGVYFCASSQEGQGNTGELFFGEGSRLTVL.

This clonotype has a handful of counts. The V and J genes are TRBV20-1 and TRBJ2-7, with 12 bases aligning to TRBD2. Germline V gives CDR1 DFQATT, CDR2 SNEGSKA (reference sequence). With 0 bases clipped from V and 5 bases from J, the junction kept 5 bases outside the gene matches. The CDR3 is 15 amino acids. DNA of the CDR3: TGCAGTGCTAGAGACCTAGCGGGGGGGGCCGACGAGCAGTACTTC. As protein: CSARDLAGGADEQYF.

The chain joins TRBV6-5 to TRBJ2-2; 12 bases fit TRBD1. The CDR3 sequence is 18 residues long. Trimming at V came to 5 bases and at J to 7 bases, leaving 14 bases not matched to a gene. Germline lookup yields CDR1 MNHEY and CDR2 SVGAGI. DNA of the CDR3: TGTGCCAGCAGTAACCCCCCGGGACAGGGGGCACGCGGCGGGGAGCTGTTTTTT. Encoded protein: CASSNPPGQGARGGELFF.

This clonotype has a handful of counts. The CDR3 loop reads CASSFRLAGDRTDTQYF. The CDR3, as DNA: TGTGCCAGCAGCTTCCGCCTAGCGGGGGACCGCACAGATACGCAGTATTTT. This chain uses TRBV7-8 with TRBJ2-3; TRBD2 matches 10 bases. This CDR3 region has 17 residues. The V and J ends lost 3 bases and 1 base, in that order; junction bases with no gene match: 7. CDR1 is SGHVS and CDR2 is FQNEAQ in the germline V gene.

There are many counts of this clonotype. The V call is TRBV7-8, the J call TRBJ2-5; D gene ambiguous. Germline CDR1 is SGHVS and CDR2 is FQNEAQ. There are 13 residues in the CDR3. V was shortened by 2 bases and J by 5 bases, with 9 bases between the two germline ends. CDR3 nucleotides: TGTGCCAGCAGCTTAAGGGTAGGGGAGACCCAGTACTTC. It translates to CASSLRVGETQYF.

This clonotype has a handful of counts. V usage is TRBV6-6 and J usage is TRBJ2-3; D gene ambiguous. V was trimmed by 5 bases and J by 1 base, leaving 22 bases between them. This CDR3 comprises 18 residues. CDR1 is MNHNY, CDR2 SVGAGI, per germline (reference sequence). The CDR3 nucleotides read TGTGCCAGCAGTGAATCTAGAAACGGTCGCGCGGGCACAGATACGCAGTATTTT. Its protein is CASSESRNGRAGTDTQYF.

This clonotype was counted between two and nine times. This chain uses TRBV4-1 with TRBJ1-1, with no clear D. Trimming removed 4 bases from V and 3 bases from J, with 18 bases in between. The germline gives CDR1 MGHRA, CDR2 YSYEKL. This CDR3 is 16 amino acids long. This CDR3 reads CASSLLRRGEDTEAFF. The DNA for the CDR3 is TGCGCCAGCAGCCTCCTAAGGCGGGGTGAAGACACTGAAGCTTTCTTT.

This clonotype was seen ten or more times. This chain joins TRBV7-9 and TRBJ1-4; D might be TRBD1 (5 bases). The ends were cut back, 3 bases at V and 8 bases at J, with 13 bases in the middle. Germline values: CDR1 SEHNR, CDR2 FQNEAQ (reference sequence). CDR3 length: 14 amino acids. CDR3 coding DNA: TGTGCCAGCAGCTTTCGGAGGGGAGGAGAAAAACTGTTTTTT. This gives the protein CASSFRRGGEKLFF.

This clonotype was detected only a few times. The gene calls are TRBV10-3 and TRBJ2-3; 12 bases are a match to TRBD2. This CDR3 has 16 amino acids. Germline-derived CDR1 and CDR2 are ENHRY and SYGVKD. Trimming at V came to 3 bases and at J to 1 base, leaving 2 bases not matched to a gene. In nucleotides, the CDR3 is TGTGCCATCAGTGATGGACTAGCGGGGCGCACAGATACGCAGTATTTT. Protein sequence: CAISDGLAGRTDTQYF.

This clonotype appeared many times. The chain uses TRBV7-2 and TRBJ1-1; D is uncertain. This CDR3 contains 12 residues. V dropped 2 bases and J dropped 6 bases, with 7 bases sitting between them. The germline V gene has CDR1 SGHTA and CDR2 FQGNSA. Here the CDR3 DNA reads TGTGCCAGCAGCTTATATTTCTCTGAAGCTTTCTTT. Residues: CASSLYFSEAFF.

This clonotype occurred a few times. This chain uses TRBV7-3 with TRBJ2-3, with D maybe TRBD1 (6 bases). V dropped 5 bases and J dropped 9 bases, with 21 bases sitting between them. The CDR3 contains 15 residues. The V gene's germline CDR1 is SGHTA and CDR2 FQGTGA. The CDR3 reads CASSRDDRIQGTQYF. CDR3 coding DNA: TGTGCCAGCAGCCGCGATGACAGGATCCAAGGAACGCAGTATTTT. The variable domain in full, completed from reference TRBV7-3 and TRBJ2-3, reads GAGVSQTPSNKVTEKGKYVELRCDPISGHTALYWYRQSLGQGPEFLIYFQGTGAADDSGLPNDRFFAVRPEGSVSTLKIQRTERGDSAVYLCASSRDDRIQGTQYFGPGTRLTVL.

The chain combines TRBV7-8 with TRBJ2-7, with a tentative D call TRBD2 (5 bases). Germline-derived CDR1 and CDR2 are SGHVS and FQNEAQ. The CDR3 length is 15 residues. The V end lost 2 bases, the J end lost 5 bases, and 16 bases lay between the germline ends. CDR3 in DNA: TGTGCCAGCAGCTTAAACCAGCGGCAGGTCCACGAGCAGTACTTC. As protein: CASSLNQRQVHEQYF.

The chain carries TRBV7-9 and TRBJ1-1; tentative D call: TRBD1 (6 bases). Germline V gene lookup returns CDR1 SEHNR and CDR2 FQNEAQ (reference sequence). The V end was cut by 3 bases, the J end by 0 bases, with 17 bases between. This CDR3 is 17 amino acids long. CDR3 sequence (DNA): TGTGCCAGCAGCTTCCCGCGAGGGGGAGGCGTGAACACTGAAGCTTTCTTT. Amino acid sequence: CASSFPRGGGVNTEAFF.

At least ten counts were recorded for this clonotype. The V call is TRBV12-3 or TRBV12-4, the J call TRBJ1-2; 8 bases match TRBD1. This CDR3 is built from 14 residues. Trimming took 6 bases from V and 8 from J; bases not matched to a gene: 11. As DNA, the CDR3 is TGTGCCAGCAGCTACAATAGGGCAGGGGGCGGCTACACCTTC. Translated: CASSYNRAGGGYTF.

CDR3 residues: CASSLDRWLQGFF. In DNA form, the CDR3 reads TGTGCCAGCAGCTTAGATCGGTGGCTCCAGGGGTTCTTC. V is TRBV11-2 and J is TRBJ2-1; possible D gene TRBD1, 5 bases. The germline V gene encodes CDR1 SGHAT and CDR2 FQNNGV. Trimming removed 0 bases at V and 15 bases at J, with 15 bases between. This CDR3 region has 13 residues.

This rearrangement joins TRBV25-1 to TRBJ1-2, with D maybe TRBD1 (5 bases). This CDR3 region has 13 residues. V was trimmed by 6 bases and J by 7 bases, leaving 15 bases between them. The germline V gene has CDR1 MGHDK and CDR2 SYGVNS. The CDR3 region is CASSEETEGGYTF. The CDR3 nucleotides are TGTGCCAGCAGCGAAGAGACAGAAGGTGGCTACACCTTC.